This T cell receptor beta chain was sequenced for a study of T cell responses to AZD1222 COVID-19 vaccine. Study-level points and caveats: The sample set comprised mostly white British donors with more females, and clonal diversity was possibly underestimated. Spike-specific TCR breadth rose after two AZD1222 doses, and depth rose as well. Reportedly, close to half of spike-specific TCRs are directed against unmutated variant regions.

Libraries were prepared by immunoSEQ multiplex PCR; TCRdb keeps only in-frame clonotypes and omits some of them. Altogether some 140,000 clones are present, roughly 91% being singletons, with the ten largest covering approximately 7%. Between the trimmed V and J ends, which lost 8 bases and 3 bases, there was a span of 16 bases. This CDR3 is 14 amino acids long. CDR1 is SNHLY and CDR2 is FYNNEI in the germline V gene. On this clone itself: Its specificity is unknown.

The clonotype was recovered from an adult who received the AZD1222 COVID-19 vaccine. The sequenced sample was peripheral blood, obtained 28 days after the second AZD1222 dose. J is TRBJ1-1 and V is TRBV2; maybe TRBD1 (5 bases). CDR3 coding DNA: TGTGCCAGCGAGTTAGGGGTCGGGGACACTGAAGCTTTCTTT. This encodes CASELGVGDTEAFF.